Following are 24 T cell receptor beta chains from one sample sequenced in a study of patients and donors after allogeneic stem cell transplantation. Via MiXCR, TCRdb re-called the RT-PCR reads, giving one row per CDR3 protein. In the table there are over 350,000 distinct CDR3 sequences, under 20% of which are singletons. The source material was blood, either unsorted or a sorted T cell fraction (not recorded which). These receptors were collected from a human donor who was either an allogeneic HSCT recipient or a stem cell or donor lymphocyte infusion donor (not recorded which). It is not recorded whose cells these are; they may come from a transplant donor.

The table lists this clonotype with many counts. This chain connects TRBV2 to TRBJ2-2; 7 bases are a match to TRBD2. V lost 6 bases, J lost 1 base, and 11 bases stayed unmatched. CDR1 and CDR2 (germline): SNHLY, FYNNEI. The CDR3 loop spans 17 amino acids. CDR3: CASSRGLAVMNTGELFF. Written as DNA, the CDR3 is TGTGCCAGCAGCCGTGGGCTAGCGGTGATGAACACCGGGGAGCTGTTTTTT.

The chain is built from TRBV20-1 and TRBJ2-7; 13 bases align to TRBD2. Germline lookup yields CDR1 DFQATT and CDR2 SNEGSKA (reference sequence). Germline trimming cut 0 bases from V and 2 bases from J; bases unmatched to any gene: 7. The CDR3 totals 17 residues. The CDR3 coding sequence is TGCAGTGCTAGAGACCCACGGACTAGCGGGAGAGCCTACGAGCAGTACTTC. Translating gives CSARDPRTSGRAYEQYF.

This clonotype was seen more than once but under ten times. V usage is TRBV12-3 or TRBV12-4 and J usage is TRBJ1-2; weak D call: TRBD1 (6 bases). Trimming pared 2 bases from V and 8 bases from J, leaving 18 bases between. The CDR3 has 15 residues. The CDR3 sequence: CASSLFRGGQGGYTF. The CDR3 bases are TGTGCCAGCAGTTTATTCCGTGGGGGGCAAGGAGGCTACACCTTC.

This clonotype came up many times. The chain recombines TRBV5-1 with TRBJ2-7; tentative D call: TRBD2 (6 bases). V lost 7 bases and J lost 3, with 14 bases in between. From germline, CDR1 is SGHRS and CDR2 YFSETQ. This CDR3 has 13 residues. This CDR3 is CASGTGDGYEQYF. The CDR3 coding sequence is TGCGCCAGCGGCACGGGGGACGGCTACGAGCAGTACTTC.

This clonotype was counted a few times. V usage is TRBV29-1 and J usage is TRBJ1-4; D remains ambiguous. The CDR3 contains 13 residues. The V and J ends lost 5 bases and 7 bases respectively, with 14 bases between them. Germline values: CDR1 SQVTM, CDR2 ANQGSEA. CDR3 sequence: CSVKSQAGEKLFF. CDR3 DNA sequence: TGCAGCGTTAAGTCGCAGGCTGGTGAAAAACTGTTTTTT.

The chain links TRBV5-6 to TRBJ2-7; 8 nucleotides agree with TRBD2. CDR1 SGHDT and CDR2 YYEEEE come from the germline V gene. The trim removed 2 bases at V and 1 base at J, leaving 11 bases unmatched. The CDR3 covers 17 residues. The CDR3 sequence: CASSFIRGSGASYEQYF. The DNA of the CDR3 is TGTGCCAGCAGCTTTATAAGGGGTAGCGGGGCGTCCTACGAGCAGTACTTC.

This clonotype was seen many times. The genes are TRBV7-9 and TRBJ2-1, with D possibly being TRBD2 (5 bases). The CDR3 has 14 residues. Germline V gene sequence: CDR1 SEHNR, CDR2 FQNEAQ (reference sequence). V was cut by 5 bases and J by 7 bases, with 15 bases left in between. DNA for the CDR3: TGTGCCAGCAGCCCTGGGCGAACGGGGAATGAGCAGTTCTTC. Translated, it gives CASSPGRTGNEQFF.

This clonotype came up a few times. CDR3 nucleotide sequence: TGCGCCAGCAGCCGGGGGGGCGGCAGATACACTGAAGCTTTCTTT. Translating gives CASSRGGGRYTEAFF. The rearrangement joins TRBV4-3 to TRBJ1-1, with D tentatively TRBD1 (6 bases). V was shortened by 4 bases and J by 3 bases, with 15 bases between the two germline ends. CDR1 is LGHNA and CDR2 is YSLEER in the germline V gene. This CDR3 has 15 residues.

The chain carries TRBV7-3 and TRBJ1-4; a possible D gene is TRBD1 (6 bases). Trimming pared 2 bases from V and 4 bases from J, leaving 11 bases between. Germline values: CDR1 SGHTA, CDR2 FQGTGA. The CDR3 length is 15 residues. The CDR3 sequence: CASSLFGRGNEKLFF. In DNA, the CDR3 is TGTGCCAGCAGCTTATTCGGCAGGGGTAATGAAAAACTGTTTTTT. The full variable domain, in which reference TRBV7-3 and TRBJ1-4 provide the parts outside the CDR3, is GAGVSQTPSNKVTEKGKYVELRCDPISGHTALYWYRQSLGQGPEFLIYFQGTGAADDSGLPNDRFFAVRPEGSVSTLKIQRTERGDSAVYLCASSLFGRGNEKLFFGSGTQLSVL.

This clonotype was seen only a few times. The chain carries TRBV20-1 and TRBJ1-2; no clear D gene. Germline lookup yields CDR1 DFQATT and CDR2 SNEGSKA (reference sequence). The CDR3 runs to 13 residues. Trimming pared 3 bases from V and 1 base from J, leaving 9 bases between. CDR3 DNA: TGCAGTGCTAGCGCAGCCATTAACTATGGCTACACCTTC. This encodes CSASAAINYGYTF.

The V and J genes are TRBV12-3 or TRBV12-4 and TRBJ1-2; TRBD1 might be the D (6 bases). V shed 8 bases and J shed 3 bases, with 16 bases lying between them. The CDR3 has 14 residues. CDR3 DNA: TGTGCCAGCTCCGGGGGGCGGACTGACTATGGCTACACCTTC. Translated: CASSGGRTDYGYTF.

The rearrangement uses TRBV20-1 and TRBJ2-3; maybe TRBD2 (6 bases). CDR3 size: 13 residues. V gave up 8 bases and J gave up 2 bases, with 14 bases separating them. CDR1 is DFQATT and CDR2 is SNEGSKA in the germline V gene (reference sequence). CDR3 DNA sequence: TGCAGTACCCGGGACTGGGACACAGATACGCAGTATTTT. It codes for CSTRDWDTDTQYF.

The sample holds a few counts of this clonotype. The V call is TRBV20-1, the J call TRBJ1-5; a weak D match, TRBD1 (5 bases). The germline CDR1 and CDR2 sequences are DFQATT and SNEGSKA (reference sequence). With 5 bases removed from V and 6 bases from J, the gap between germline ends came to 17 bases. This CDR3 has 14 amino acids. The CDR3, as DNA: TGCAGTGCTCGACGTACAGGTAAACCTCAGCCCCAGCATTTT. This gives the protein CSARRTGKPQPQHF.

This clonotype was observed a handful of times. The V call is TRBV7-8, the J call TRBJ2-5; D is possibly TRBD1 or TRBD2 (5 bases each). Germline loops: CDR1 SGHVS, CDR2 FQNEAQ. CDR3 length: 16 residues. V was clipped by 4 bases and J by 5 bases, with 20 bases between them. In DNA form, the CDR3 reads TGTGCCAGCAGCTCCCCCGGGACGATGGTCCGGGAGACCCAGTACTTC. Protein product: CASSSPGTMVRETQYF.

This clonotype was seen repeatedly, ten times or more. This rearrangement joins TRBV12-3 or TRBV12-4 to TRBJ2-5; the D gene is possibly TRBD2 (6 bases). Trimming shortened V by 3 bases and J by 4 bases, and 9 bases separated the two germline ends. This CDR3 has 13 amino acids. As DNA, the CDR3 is TGTGCCAGCAGTTTGGCCGGGGGAGAGACCCAGTACTTC. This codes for CASSLAGGETQYF.

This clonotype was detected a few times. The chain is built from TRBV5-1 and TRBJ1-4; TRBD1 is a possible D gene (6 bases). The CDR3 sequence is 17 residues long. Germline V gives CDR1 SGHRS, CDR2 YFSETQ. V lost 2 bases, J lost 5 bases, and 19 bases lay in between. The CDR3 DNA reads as TGCGCCAGCAGCTTAGGCCGGTGGACAGAGAAAAATGAAAAACTGTTTTTT. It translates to CASSLGRWTEKNEKLFF.

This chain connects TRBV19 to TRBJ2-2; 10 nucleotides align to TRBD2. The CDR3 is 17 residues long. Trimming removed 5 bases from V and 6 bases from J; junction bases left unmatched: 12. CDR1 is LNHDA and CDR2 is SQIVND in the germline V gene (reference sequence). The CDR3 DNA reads TGTGCCAGTAGTCCCCGGGGTAGCGGGAGGTCCGCCGGGGAGCTGTTTTTT. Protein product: CASSPRGSGRSAGELFF.

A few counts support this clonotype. CDR3 sequence: CASSFDRFDTEAFF. CDR3 bases: TGTGCCAGTAGCTTTGACAGGTTCGACACTGAAGCTTTCTTT. J is TRBJ1-1 and V is TRBV19, with D maybe TRBD1 (6 bases). The CDR3 is 14 amino acids. The germline V gene has CDR1 LNHDA and CDR2 SQIVND (reference sequence). Trimming removed 6 bases at V and 3 bases at J, with 14 bases between. The variable domain in full, completed from reference TRBV19 and TRBJ1-1, reads DGGITQSPKYLFRKEGQNVTLSCEQNLNHDAMYWYRQDPGQGLRLIYYSQIVNDFQKGDIAEGYSVSREKKESFPLTVTSAQKNPTAFYLCASSFDRFDTEAFFGQGTRLTVV.

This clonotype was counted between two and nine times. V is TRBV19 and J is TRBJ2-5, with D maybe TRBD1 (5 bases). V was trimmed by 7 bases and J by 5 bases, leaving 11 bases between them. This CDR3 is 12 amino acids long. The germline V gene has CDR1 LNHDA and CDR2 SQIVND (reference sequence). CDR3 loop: CASNQGLETQYF. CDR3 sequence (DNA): TGTGCCAGTAATCAGGGATTGGAGACCCAGTACTTC.

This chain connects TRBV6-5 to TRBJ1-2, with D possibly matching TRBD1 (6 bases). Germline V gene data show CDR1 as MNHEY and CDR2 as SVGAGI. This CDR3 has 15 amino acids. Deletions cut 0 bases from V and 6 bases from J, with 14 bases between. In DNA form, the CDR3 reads TGTGCCAGCAGTTACTCGAATCAGGGGTTGGATGGCTACACCTTC. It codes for CASSYSNQGLDGYTF.

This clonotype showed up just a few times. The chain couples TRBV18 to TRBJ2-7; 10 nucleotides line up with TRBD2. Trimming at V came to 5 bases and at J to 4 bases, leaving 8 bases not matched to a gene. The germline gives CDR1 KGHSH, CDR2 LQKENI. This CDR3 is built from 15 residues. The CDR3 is CASSWLAGGPYEQYF. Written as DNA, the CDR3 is TGTGCCAGCTCATGGTTAGCGGGAGGCCCGTACGAGCAGTACTTC.

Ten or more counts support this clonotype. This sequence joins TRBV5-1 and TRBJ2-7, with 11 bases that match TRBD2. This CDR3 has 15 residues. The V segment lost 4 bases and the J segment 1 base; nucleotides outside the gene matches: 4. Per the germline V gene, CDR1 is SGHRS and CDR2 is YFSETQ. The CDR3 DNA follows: TGCGCCAGCAGCCGCGGGACTAGCGGATCCTACGAGCAGTACTTC. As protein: CASSRGTSGSYEQYF.

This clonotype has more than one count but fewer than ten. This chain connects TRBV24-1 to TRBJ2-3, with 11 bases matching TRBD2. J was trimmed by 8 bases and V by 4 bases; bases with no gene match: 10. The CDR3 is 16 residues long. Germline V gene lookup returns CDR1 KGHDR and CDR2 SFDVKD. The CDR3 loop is CATSEAGTSGRGTQYF. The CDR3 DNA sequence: TGTGCCACCAGTGAGGCAGGGACTAGCGGAAGGGGTACGCAGTATTTT.

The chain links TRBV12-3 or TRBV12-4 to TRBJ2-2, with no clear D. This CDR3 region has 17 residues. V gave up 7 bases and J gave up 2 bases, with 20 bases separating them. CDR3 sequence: CASTLRPRRRNTGELFF. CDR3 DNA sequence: TGTGCCAGCACCCTGAGGCCCCGCCGACGTAACACCGGGGAGCTGTTTTTT.